Each of the 21 T cell receptor beta chains below was sequenced from the same sample in a study of regulatory T cells in long-lasting Graves disease. Time point noted: newly diagnosed GD, antithyroid drugs for less than 3 months. Extracted PBMC RNA gave rise to the TCR library. Both iRepertoire HTBI primers and Arm-PCR of CDR3 regions were used to build the TCR beta libraries. TCRdb passed the multiplex PCR reads through MiXCR, listing each CDR3 protein once. This table has about 450,000 distinct CDR3 sequences, 11% to 15% appearing once. This same sample was also taken into another study, of T cells in Graves' hyperthyroidism and ophthalmopathy.

The material was peripheral blood mononuclear cells (PBMCs), obtained at new diagnosis, from a patient treated with antithyroid drugs. These TCRs come from a woman in her forties or fifties with Graves disease.

The V call is TRBV7-9, the J call TRBJ2-7; 7 bases are a match to TRBD1. Per germline, CDR1 SEHNR and CDR2 FQNEAQ (reference sequence). With 5 bases clipped from V and 4 bases from J, the junction kept 5 bases outside the gene matches. The CDR3 has 13 residues. CDR3 sequence reads: CASSLPDRYEQYF. The CDR3 bases are TGTGCCAGCAGCCTCCCGGACAGGTACGAGCAGTACTTC.

This clonotype was seen at least ten times. CDR3 DNA: TGTGCCAGCAGTTTAGTTGCCCCATGGCAGCCCTCCGGGGAAAAACTGTTTTTT. Its translation is CASSLVAPWQPSGEKLFF. The chain recombines TRBV28 with TRBJ1-4; D unclear. Germline V lookup: CDR1 MDHEN, CDR2 SYDVKM. This CDR3 has 18 amino acids. The V end lost 2 bases, the J end lost 8 bases, and 24 bases lay between the germline ends.

This clonotype was counted between two and nine times. The V gene is TRBV19, the J gene TRBJ2-5; TRBD1 matches at 10 bases. Germline CDR1 and CDR2: LNHDA and SQIVND (reference sequence). With 6 bases clipped from V and 4 bases from J, the junction kept 11 bases outside the gene matches. This CDR3 is built from 16 residues. The CDR3 DNA reads as TGTGCCAGTAGCCTCTCCCCGACAGGGGGCGCAGAGACCCAGTACTTC. Residues: CASSLSPTGGAETQYF.

This clonotype was seen ten or more times. This chain joins TRBV7-3 and TRBJ2-2; D tentatively reads TRBD1 or TRBD2 (6 bases each). Germline V gene lookup returns CDR1 SGHTA and CDR2 FQGTGA. V lost 2 bases and J lost 1, with 11 bases in between. The CDR3 is 16 amino acids. The CDR3 sequence is CASSLGGTWNTGELFF. CDR3 DNA: TGTGCCAGCAGCTTAGGGGGGACATGGAACACCGGGGAGCTGTTTTTT.

This clonotype was picked up a small number of times. The chain links TRBV5-1 to TRBJ2-1; TRBD2 is a possible D gene (5 bases). V was clipped by 5 bases and J by 0 bases, with 9 bases between them. This CDR3 region has 14 residues. Looked up from germline, CDR1 is SGHRS and CDR2 is YFSETQ. CDR3 coding DNA: TGCGCCAGCAGTTTCGACTACTCCTACAATGAGCAGTTCTTC. It is translated as CASSFDYSYNEQFF.

This clonotype was seen only a few times. The chain joins TRBV20-1 to TRBJ2-1, with 14 bases that match TRBD2. Germline CDR1 and CDR2: DFQATT and SNEGSKA (reference sequence). This CDR3 has 19 amino acids. The V segment lost 3 bases and the J segment 0 bases; nucleotides outside the gene matches: 10. The CDR3 loop is CSASPTSGRAGSSYNEQFF. The DNA for the CDR3 is TGCAGTGCTAGCCCGACTAGCGGGAGGGCCGGAAGCTCCTACAATGAGCAGTTCTTC.

The table lists this clonotype with many counts. V is TRBV28 and J is TRBJ1-5; a possible D gene is TRBD1 (5 bases). This CDR3 contains 16 residues. Trimming shortened V by 3 bases and J by 3 bases, and 15 bases separated the two germline ends. Germline-derived CDR1 and CDR2 are MDHEN and SYDVKM. As DNA, the CDR3 is TGTGCCAGCAGTTTCGGTGGGGCGCATGACAATCAGCCCCAGCATTTT. It translates to CASSFGGAHDNQPQHF.

The table lists this clonotype with a few counts. This rearrangement joins TRBV6-1 to TRBJ1-2; D perhaps matches TRBD1 (6 bases). Looked up from germline, CDR1 is MNHNS and CDR2 is SASEGT. This CDR3 contains 13 residues. Deletions cut 6 bases from V and 3 bases from J, with 11 bases between. This chain's CDR3 is CASSLTGYYGYTF. The CDR3 DNA follows: TGTGCCAGCAGCCTGACAGGCTACTATGGCTACACCTTC.

This clonotype was counted at least ten times. V is TRBV3-1 and J is TRBJ1-6; D may be TRBD1 (6 bases). CDR1 LGHDT and CDR2 YNNKEL come from the germline V gene (reference sequence). Trimming shortened V by 5 bases and J by 9 bases, and 17 bases separated the two germline ends. The CDR3 is 15 amino acids. The DNA for the CDR3 is TGTGCCAGCAGCGAAGGCTGGGGGGGCAGTTCACCCCTCCACTTT. Its translation is CASSEGWGGSSPLHF.

This clonotype was seen ten or more times. The rearrangement links TRBV6-2 or TRBV6-3 to TRBJ2-1; the match to TRBD2 covers 8 bases. V dropped 4 bases and J dropped 5; count of bases not matched to a gene: 10. The CDR3 is made up of 16 amino acids. Germline values: CDR1 MNHEY, CDR2 SVGEGT. The CDR3 DNA follows: TGTGCCAGCAGTTTCGGACTAGCCGGTGGACACAATGAGCAGTTCTTC. It specifies CASSFGLAGGHNEQFF.

This clonotype was counted between two and nine times. V and J are TRBV4-1 and TRBJ2-7; a weak D match, TRBD2 (5 bases). V was shortened by 2 bases and J by 5 bases, with 16 bases between the two germline ends. This CDR3 contains 15 residues. Germline-derived CDR1 and CDR2 are MGHRA and YSYEKL. CDR3 region: CASSQPAGESHEQYF. The CDR3 bases are TGCGCCAGCAGCCAACCCGCCGGGGAGAGTCACGAGCAGTACTTC.

This rearrangement joins TRBV20-1 to TRBJ2-3; 8 nucleotides match TRBD2. The CDR3 totals 13 residues. Unmatched junction bases numbered 6, after V lost 8 bases and J lost 2 bases. Germline V gene sequence: CDR1 DFQATT, CDR2 SNEGSKA (reference sequence). In DNA, the CDR3 is TGCAGTCCGAGCGGGAGTTTCACAGATACGCAGTATTTT. Residues: CSPSGSFTDTQYF.

The genes are TRBV12-3 or TRBV12-4 and TRBJ2-7; D uncertain. The CDR3 loop spans 11 amino acids. The V end was cut by 6 bases, the J end by 6 bases, with 9 bases between. Here the CDR3 reads CASSPGPEQYF. The CDR3 bases are TGTGCCAGCAGCCCCGGACCCGAGCAGTACTTC.

This clonotype was picked up many times. This sequence joins TRBV6-1 and TRBJ1-4; no clear D gene. CDR3 length: 12 residues. Per germline, CDR1 MNHNS and CDR2 SASEGT. The V and J ends lost 5 bases and 7 bases respectively, with 8 bases between them. DNA for the CDR3: TGTGCCAGCAGTCCCTGGGGTGAAAAACTGTTTTTT. It is translated as CASSPWGEKLFF.

This clonotype turned up a few times. The gene calls are TRBV29-1 and TRBJ1-3; no clear D. The CDR3 spans 14 residues. V was pared by 5 bases and J by 0 bases, with 11 bases between. Germline loops: CDR1 SQVTM, CDR2 ANQGSEA. This chain's CDR3 is CSVLKANSGNTIYF. CDR3 DNA: TGCAGCGTTCTCAAAGCGAACTCTGGAAACACCATATATTTT.

The V call is TRBV6-1, the J call TRBJ2-3; TRBD2 aligns across 12 bases. The CDR3 has 18 amino acids. The V gene's germline CDR1 is MNHNS and CDR2 SASEGT. Trimming cost V 5 bases and J 5 bases; bases outside gene matches: 14. The CDR3 here is CASSSGLAGSPSRDTQYF. The CDR3 region has the DNA TGTGCCAGCAGTAGCGGACTAGCGGGGAGTCCCTCGAGAGATACGCAGTATTTT.

This clonotype was recorded only once. The V call is TRBV19, the J call TRBJ1-1, with no clear D. V shed 8 bases and J shed 11 bases, with 12 bases lying between them. The length of the CDR3 is 10 residues. From germline, CDR1 is LNHDA and CDR2 SQIVND (reference sequence). CDR3 nucleotides: TGTGCCAGTGCGGATCACCGGGCTTTCTTT. This encodes CASADHRAFF.

This clonotype was recorded a few times. The chain recombines TRBV7-2 with TRBJ2-7; 8 positions match TRBD1. In germline, CDR1 is SGHTA, CDR2 FQGNSA. The CDR3 contains 17 residues. V shed 1 base and J 2 bases; nucleotides not matched to a gene: 10. CDR3 DNA sequence: TGTGCCAGCAGCTTAGGGTTGACAGGGGCGAGTACCTACGAGCAGTACTTC. This codes for CASSLGLTGASTYEQYF.

The gene calls are TRBV19 and TRBJ2-1, with 7 bases fitting TRBD1. CDR3 length: 14 amino acids. In germline, CDR1 is LNHDA, CDR2 SQIVND (reference sequence). V lost 10 bases to trimming and J lost 10 bases; unmatched junction nucleotides: 16. This chain's CDR3 is CATSPLDRDEEQFF. The DNA for the CDR3 is TGTGCCACCTCACCTCTCGACAGGGATGAAGAGCAGTTCTTC.

This clonotype was observed many times. This rearrangement joins TRBV11-2 to TRBJ2-5; no clear D gene. CDR1 SGHAT and CDR2 FQNNGV come from the germline V gene. This CDR3 region has 14 residues. The V gene lost 10 bases and the J gene lost 1 base, with 16 bases spanning the gap. In DNA form, the CDR3 reads TGTGCCACCTCTAGGTCGCCCCCCCAAGAGACCCAGTACTTC. As protein: CATSRSPPQETQYF. The full variable domain, completed using reference TRBV11-2 and TRBJ2-5, is EAGVAQSPRYKIIEKRQSVAFWCNPISGHATLYWYQQILGQGPKLLIQFQNNGVVDDSQLPKDRFSAERLKGVDSTLKIQPAKLEDSAVYLCATSRSPPQETQYFGPGTRLLVL.

This sequence joins TRBV20-1 and TRBJ2-3; 12 bases map to TRBD2. In germline, CDR1 is DFQATT, CDR2 SNEGSKA (reference sequence). The CDR3 spans 14 residues. The V gene end was trimmed by 7 bases and the J gene end by 2 bases; junction bases not matched to a gene: 4. For the CDR3, the DNA is TGCAGTGTTCGACTAGCGGGGGCCACAGATACGCAGTATTTT. Its protein is CSVRLAGATDTQYF.